Below, 30 T cell receptor beta chains from the same sample are listed, as sequenced in a study of OX40 agonist ivuxolimab in advanced cancers. Sequencing was performed with immunoSEQ multiplex PCR; in TCRdb, only in-frame clones are kept and a portion is missing. Found here are tens of thousands of clones, around 84% of them singletons; the top ten hold approximately 2.2%. Sequencing was performed on CD4+ or CD8+ T cells sorted from blood, taken in a trial of the OX40 agonist ivuxolimab. The receptors originated from an adult with an advanced solid tumor such as melanoma, head and neck, liver or kidney cancer.

J is TRBJ2-5 and V is TRBV5-6; D is possibly TRBD1 (6 bases). V lost 2 bases and J 1 base, leaving 12 bases between the germline ends. The length of the CDR3 is 15 residues. The germline gives CDR1 SGHDT, CDR2 YYEEEE. The CDR3 reads CASSFGIRGQETQYF. CDR3 DNA: TGTGCCAGCAGCTTCGGGATCAGGGGCCAAGAGACCCAGTACTTC. Drawing the rest from reference TRBV5-6 and TRBJ2-5, the complete variable domain is DAGVTQSPTHLIKTRGQQVTLRCSPKSGHDTVSWYQQALGQGPQFIFQYYEEEERQRGNFPDRFSGHQFPNYSSELNVNALLLGDSALYLCASSFGIRGQETQYFGPGTRLLVL.

The CDR3 coding sequence is TGTGCCAGCAGTGCACCTACAGGGTCGGCTGAGACCCAGTACTTC. Amino acid sequence: CASSAPTGSAETQYF. V usage is TRBV6-6 and J usage is TRBJ2-5; possibly TRBD1 for D (6 bases). Germline loops: CDR1 MNHNY, CDR2 SVGAGI (reference sequence). The CDR3 totals 15 residues. V lost 5 bases and J lost 5, with 18 bases in between.

The V call is TRBV5-8, the J call TRBJ2-3; TRBD1 aligns across 8 bases. The CDR3 is 15 amino acids. J was trimmed by 7 bases and V by 0 bases; bases with no gene match: 7. Germline values: CDR1 SGHTS, CDR2 YDEGEE. CDR3 in DNA: TGTGCCAGCAGCTTGGCCGGGACAGGCTCAAATACGCAGTATTTT. Translation gives CASSLAGTGSNTQYF.

The chain employs TRBV9 and TRBJ2-7; 12 bases align to TRBD2. J gave up 2 bases and V 2 bases, and 2 bases lay outside the gene matches. The CDR3 loop spans 15 amino acids. Germline-derived CDR1 and CDR2 are SGDLS and YYNGEE. The CDR3 reads CASSVLAGGTYEQYF. CDR3 nucleotide sequence: TGTGCCAGCAGCGTCCTAGCGGGAGGGACCTACGAGCAGTACTTC.

The V gene is TRBV10-2, the J gene TRBJ1-4; D might be TRBD1 (6 bases). The CDR3 length is 16 residues. V lost 2 bases and J 2 bases, leaving 12 bases between the germline ends. Germline V gene sequence: CDR1 WSHSY, CDR2 SAAADI. The CDR3 bases are TGCGCCAGCAGTGAGAGGTCTGGACAGACTAATGAAAAACTGTTTTTT. The encoded protein is CASSERSGQTNEKLFF.

The chain joins TRBV11-3 to TRBJ2-3; 7 positions match TRBD2. Germline-derived CDR1 and CDR2 are SGHNT and YENEEA. The CDR3 is 18 residues long. Germline trimming cut 2 bases from V and 2 bases from J; bases unmatched to any gene: 13. DNA of the CDR3: TGTGCCAGCAGCTTAACTCTACGTGTGGCGGGGGTCACAGATACGCAGTATTTT. It codes for CASSLTLRVAGVTDTQYF.

This chain joins TRBV11-2 and TRBJ1-2; 9 bases match TRBD1. The germline V gene encodes CDR1 SGHAT and CDR2 FQNNGV. V shed 0 bases and J 8 bases; nucleotides not matched to a gene: 10. The CDR3 runs 16 residues. This CDR3 is CASSLDIRGTGLGYTF. Here the CDR3 DNA reads TGTGCCAGCAGCTTAGATATCCGGGGGACAGGGTTAGGCTACACCTTC.

This clone was seen only a few times. The chain joins TRBV30 to TRBJ2-1, with D unresolved. V was clipped by 4 bases and J by 4 bases, with 11 bases between them. This CDR3 is 13 amino acids long. Per germline, CDR1 GTSNPN and CDR2 SVGIG (reference sequence). This CDR3 reads CAWTDTGYNEQFF. CDR3 nucleotides: TGTGCCTGGACGGATACTGGATACAATGAGCAGTTCTTC. Full variable domain (outside the CDR3, taken from reference TRBV30 and TRBJ2-1): SQTIHQWPATLVQPVGSPLSLECTVEGTSNPNLYWYRQAAGRGLQLLFYSVGIGQISSEVPQNLSASRPQDRQFILSSKKLLLSDSGFYLCAWTDTGYNEQFFGPGTRLTVL.

This chain joins TRBV11-2 and TRBJ1-2, with 7 bases that match TRBD1. The germline V gene has CDR1 SGHAT and CDR2 FQNNGV. Unmatched junction bases numbered 9, after V lost 5 bases and J lost 6 bases. The CDR3 sequence is 14 residues long. CDR3 in amino acids: CASSPLRGGHGYTF. The CDR3 DNA reads TGTGCCAGCAGCCCCCTGCGAGGGGGCCATGGCTACACCTTC.

V gene TRBV6-6 combines with J gene TRBJ2-7, with D uncertain. The CDR3 is made up of 13 amino acids. From germline, CDR1 is MNHNY and CDR2 SVGAGI (reference sequence). Trimming took 5 bases from V and 5 from J, leaving 13 bases between them. CDR3 amino acids: CASSAPGTHEQYF. The DNA of the CDR3 is TGTGCCAGCAGTGCCCCAGGAACCCACGAGCAGTACTTC.

The gene calls are TRBV11-3 and TRBJ2-1; the match to TRBD1 covers 9 bases. Germline lookup yields CDR1 SGHNT and CDR2 YENEEA. This CDR3 contains 18 residues. The trim removed 4 bases at V and 5 bases at J, leaving 15 bases unmatched. CDR3 in DNA: TGTGCCAGCAGCTCGCGTCCCGGGACAGGGCCCAGCGACAATGAGCAGTTCTTC. This encodes CASSSRPGTGPSDNEQFF.

This chain connects TRBV18 to TRBJ2-2; 11 bases line up with TRBD2. The CDR3 has 15 amino acids. The V gene end was trimmed by 6 bases and the J gene end by 6 bases; junction bases not matched to a gene: 6. Germline CDR1 reads KGHSH; CDR2 reads LQKENI. This chain's CDR3 is CASSLTSGVSGELFF. CDR3 in DNA: TGTGCCAGCTCGCTGACTAGCGGGGTTTCCGGGGAGCTGTTTTTT.

This clone appeared a single time. The V gene is TRBV19, the J gene TRBJ1-1; 9 bases map to TRBD1. There are 14 residues in the CDR3. In germline, CDR1 is LNHDA, CDR2 SQIVND (reference sequence). After removal of 7 bases from V and 9 bases from J, the junction contained 12 bases not matched to a gene. The DNA for the CDR3 is TGTGCCAGTATCCAACAGGGGGCGCGGAACAAAGCTTTCTTT. As protein: CASIQQGARNKAFF.

V usage is TRBV7-9 and J usage is TRBJ1-4; D is ambiguous. The CDR3 is made up of 13 amino acids. The V and J ends lost 0 bases and 8 bases respectively, with 7 bases between them. Germline V gene lookup returns CDR1 SEHNR and CDR2 FQNEAQ (reference sequence). The CDR3 is CASSLAGREKLFF. In DNA, the CDR3 is TGTGCCAGCAGCTTAGCCGGCAGGGAAAAACTGTTTTTT.

J is TRBJ2-7 and V is TRBV5-8, with D unclear. V lost 5 bases and J lost 3, with 15 bases in between. The germline CDR1 and CDR2 sequences are SGHTS and YDEGEE. This CDR3 region has 14 residues. The CDR3 DNA follows: TGTGCCAGCAGGACGAGGAAGGGTCACTACGAGCAGTACTTC. It specifies CASRTRKGHYEQYF.

This clone showed up just a few times. V is TRBV9 and J is TRBJ1-1, with 8 positions matching TRBD1. V shed 1 base and J 6 bases; nucleotides not matched to a gene: 11. The CDR3 covers 16 residues. Germline CDR1 and CDR2: SGDLS and YYNGEE. CDR3 bases: TGTGCCAGCAGCGTATCAGGGGGCGCTTTTGCGGCTGAAGCTTTCTTT. Protein: CASSVSGGAFAAEAFF.

J is TRBJ2-1 and V is TRBV5-6; D unclear. V was cut by 3 bases and J by 7 bases, with 11 bases left in between. The CDR3 totals 13 residues. Germline CDR1 reads SGHDT; CDR2 reads YYEEEE. CDR3: CASSSFQENEQFF. Here the CDR3 DNA reads TGTGCCAGCAGCTCGTTCCAGGAGAATGAGCAGTTCTTC.

Worth noting for this clone: Compared with germline, one end of the junction differs, possibly owing to a read error. CDR3 sequence (DNA): TGTGCCAGCAGCATACCGGGACTAGCGGGAGGGGCATCCTTC. Its translation is CASSIPGLAGGASF. The chain is built from TRBV11-2 and TRBJ2-7; 16 nucleotides align to TRBD2. There are 14 residues in the CDR3. CDR1 and CDR2 from the germline V gene are SGHAT and FQNNGV. The full variable domain, its missing parts supplied by reference TRBV11-2 and TRBJ2-7, is EAGVAQSPRYKIIEKRQSVAFWCNPISGHATLYWYQQILGQGPKLLIQFQNNGVVDDSQLPKDRFSAERLKGVDSTLKIQPAKLEDSAVYLCASSIPGLAGGASFGPGTRLTVT.

This clone was observed a single time. The chain uses TRBV9 and TRBJ2-5; 10 bases align to TRBD1. The end of the DNA is better explained by TRBJ2-7, so the J call may be wrong. The CDR3 extends over 16 amino acids. Germline V lookup: CDR1 SGDLS, CDR2 YYNGEE. The CDR3, as DNA: TGTGCCAGCAGCGCCGGGTGGGGACAGGGGACCTACGAGCAGTACTTC. Translating gives CASSAGWGQGTYEQYF.

This chain connects TRBV4-1 to TRBJ1-4; D ambiguous. CDR3 size: 14 residues. Germline CDR1 and CDR2: MGHRA and YSYEKL. The V end lost 3 bases, the J end lost 0 bases, and 5 bases lay between the germline ends. CDR3 amino acids: CASSHSPTNEKLFF. CDR3 bases: TGCGCCAGCAGCCACTCACCAACTAATGAAAAACTGTTTTTT.

The chain has TRBV14 and TRBJ2-7, with D uncertain. CDR1 and CDR2 from the germline V gene are SGHDN and FVKESK. The CDR3 contains 12 residues. V lost 4 bases, J lost 2 bases, and 6 bases lay in between. For the CDR3, the DNA is TGTGCCAGCAGCCCAACCGCCTACGAGCAGTACTTC. Residues: CASSPTAYEQYF.

Worth noting for this clone: The sample carries other DNA sequences with the same CDR3. The chain couples TRBV29-1 to TRBJ2-7; D uncertain. From germline, CDR1 is SQVTM and CDR2 ANQGSEA. V was shortened by 1 base and J by 4 bases, with 8 bases between the two germline ends. The CDR3 has 12 amino acids. CDR3 sequence: CSVEVSSYEQYF. CDR3 nucleotides: TGCAGCGTTGAAGTTTCATCTTACGAGCAGTACTTC.

The genes are TRBV4-1 and TRBJ2-7, with D possibly being TRBD1 (6 bases). CDR3 length equals 16 residues. In germline, CDR1 is MGHRA, CDR2 YSYEKL. V lost 1 base and J 3 bases, leaving 16 bases between the germline ends. The CDR3 loop reads CASSQAAKTGFYEQYF. The CDR3 nucleotides read TGCGCCAGCAGCCAAGCCGCCAAGACAGGTTTCTACGAGCAGTACTTC.

This clone was seen a single time. The CDR3: CASSRRTPGGNYNTGELFF. Here the CDR3 DNA reads TGTGCCAGCAGTCGAAGAACCCCAGGGGGGAATTACAACACCGGGGAGCTGTTTTTT. This chain connects TRBV27 to TRBJ2-2; D may be TRBD1 (7 bases). V was clipped by 5 bases and J by 2 bases, with 24 bases between them. CDR3 length: 19 amino acids. Germline-derived CDR1 and CDR2 are MNHEY and SMNVEV (reference sequence).

The chain combines TRBV29-1 with TRBJ2-7; possibly TRBD1 or TRBD2 for D (6 bases each). Germline CDR1 is SQVTM and CDR2 is ANQGSEA. The V gene lost 4 bases and the J gene lost 7 bases, with 14 bases spanning the gap. The CDR3 has 12 residues. The CDR3 DNA reads as TGCAGCGTTGTGCGGGACACTTTTGAGCAGTACTTC. This codes for CSVVRDTFEQYF.

The genes are TRBV18 and TRBJ1-6; D might be TRBD1 (6 bases). The CDR3 length is 17 residues. Deletions cut 2 bases from V and 8 bases from J, with 19 bases between. Germline V gene sequence: CDR1 KGHSH, CDR2 LQKENI. The CDR3 protein is CASSPRGSGGTDSPLHF. DNA for the CDR3: TGTGCCAGCTCACCAAGGGGGTCGGGAGGTACTGATTCACCCCTCCACTTT.

The chain joins TRBV5-4 to TRBJ2-5; TRBD1 might be the D (6 bases). Germline lookup yields CDR1 SGHNT and CDR2 YYREEE (reference sequence). Trimming removed 4 bases from V and 2 bases from J, with 15 bases in between. The CDR3 spans 15 residues. CDR3 nucleotide sequence: TGTGCCAGCAGCCCCCACTTAGGACAGCAAGAGACCCAGTACTTC. Amino acids: CASSPHLGQQETQYF.

There are a few counts of this clone. The rearrangement joins TRBV19 to TRBJ1-5; 7 nucleotides align to TRBD1. Germline V gene lookup returns CDR1 LNHDA and CDR2 SQIVND (reference sequence). The trim removed 10 bases at V and 7 bases at J, leaving 13 bases unmatched. The CDR3 has 14 residues. The CDR3 is CATKRGTGEQPQHF. CDR3 DNA: TGTGCCACCAAAAGGGGAACAGGGGAACAGCCCCAGCATTTT. The variable domain in full, completed from reference TRBV19 and TRBJ1-5, reads DGGITQSPKYLFRKEGQNVTLSCEQNLNHDAMYWYRQDPGQGLRLIYYSQIVNDFQKGDIAEGYSVSREKKESFPLTVTSAQKNPTAFYLCATKRGTGEQPQHFGDGTRLSIL.

This rearrangement joins TRBV10-1 to TRBJ2-7, with 8 bases aligning to TRBD1. V gave up 10 bases and J gave up 2 bases; unmatched junction bases: 7. The CDR3 sequence is 13 residues long. Germline CDR1 reads WNHNN; CDR2 reads SYGVQD (reference sequence). The CDR3 loop reads CAIPGQVTYEQYF. CDR3 nucleotide sequence: TGCGCCATTCCGGGACAGGTAACCTACGAGCAGTACTTC.

This clone was detected only once. The rearrangement uses TRBV7-9 and TRBJ2-7, with D possibly called TRBD1 or TRBD2 (5 bases each). The V end lost 0 bases, the J end lost 2 bases, and 8 bases lay between the germline ends. In germline, CDR1 is SEHNR, CDR2 FQNEAQ (reference sequence). This CDR3 spans 14 amino acids. This CDR3 is CASSLAGTAYEQYF. The CDR3, as DNA: TGTGCCAGCAGCTTAGCTGGGACCGCCTACGAGCAGTACTTC. Drawing the rest from reference TRBV7-9 and TRBJ2-7, the complete variable domain is DTGVSQNPRHKITKRGQNVTFRCDPISEHNRLYWYRQTLGQGPEFLTYFQNEAQLEKSRLLSDRFSAERPKGSFSTLEIQRTEQGDSAMYLCASSLAGTAYEQYFGPGTRLTVT.